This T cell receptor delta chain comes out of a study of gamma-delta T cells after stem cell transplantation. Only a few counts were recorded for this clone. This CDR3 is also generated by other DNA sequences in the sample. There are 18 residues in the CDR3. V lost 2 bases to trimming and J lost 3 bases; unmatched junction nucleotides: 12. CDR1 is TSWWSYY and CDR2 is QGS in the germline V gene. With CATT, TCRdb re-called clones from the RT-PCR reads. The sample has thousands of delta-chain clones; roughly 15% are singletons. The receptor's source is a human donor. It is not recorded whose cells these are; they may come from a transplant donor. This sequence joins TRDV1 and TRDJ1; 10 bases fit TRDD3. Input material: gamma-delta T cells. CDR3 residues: CALGERNDGGYWSDKLIF. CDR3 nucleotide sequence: TGTGCTCTTGGGGAAAGAAACGATGGGGGATACTGGTCCGATAAACTCATCTTT.